The 2 T cell receptor beta chains below come from one sample, sequenced in a study of identical twins. TCRdb ran MiXCR on the 5' RACE reads and lists one entry per CDR3 protein. The profile covers 690,000 or so distinct CDR3 sequences, with less than 10% appearing a single time and 0.98% taken by the ten largest. This same sample was also taken into another study, of yellow fever vaccine responses in identical twins.

The sample comprised PBMCs. These receptors were collected from a woman between 18 and 29 years old in good health.

This clonotype was seen more than once but under ten times. The chain has TRBV7-9 and TRBJ2-6; D ambiguous. The V gene's germline CDR1 is SEHNR and CDR2 FQNEAQ (reference sequence). This CDR3 spans 17 amino acids. Trimming left V 1 base short and J 2 bases short, with 12 bases between. For the CDR3, the DNA is TGTGCCAGCAGCTTAGACCCACGGGTAGCTGGGGCCAACGTCCTGACTTTC. Its translation is CASSLDPRVAGANVLTF.

This sequence joins TRBV6-5 and TRBJ2-7; D might be TRBD2 (7 bases). Germline V CDR1 and CDR2: MNHEY, SVGAGI. V lost 0 bases, J lost 3 bases, and 18 bases lay in between. This CDR3 spans 17 amino acids. The CDR3 spells CASSYSRGGDLYYEQYF. The DNA for the CDR3 is TGTGCCAGCAGTTACTCGAGGGGGGGAGACCTCTACTACGAGCAGTACTTC.